This T cell receptor (beta chain) was obtained from a study of OX40 agonist ivuxolimab in advanced cancers. The protocol was immunoSEQ multiplex PCR, while the TCRdb copy is restricted to in-frame clones and leaves out a portion. Of more than 9,500 clones listed, about 83% were seen once; the top ten hold roughly 20%. The clonotype was recovered from an adult with an advanced solid tumor such as melanoma, head and neck, liver or kidney cancer. The sequences come from CD4+ or CD8+ T cells sorted from blood, collected in a trial of the OX40 agonist ivuxolimab.

CDR3 coding DNA: TGTGCCAGCAGTCCGACCTACTCCTACGAGCAGTACTTC. Translating gives CASSPTYSYEQYF. The gene calls are TRBV11-2 and TRBJ2-7; no reliable D call. There are 13 residues in the CDR3. The germline V gene has CDR1 SGHAT and CDR2 FQNNGV. V lost 6 bases, J lost 0 bases, and 9 bases lay in between. Filled out from reference TRBV11-2 and TRBJ2-7, the complete variable domain reads EAGVAQSPRYKIIEKRQSVAFWCNPISGHATLYWYQQILGQGPKLLIQFQNNGVVDDSQLPKDRFSAERLKGVDSTLKIQPAKLEDSAVYLCASSPTYSYEQYFGPGTRLTVT.